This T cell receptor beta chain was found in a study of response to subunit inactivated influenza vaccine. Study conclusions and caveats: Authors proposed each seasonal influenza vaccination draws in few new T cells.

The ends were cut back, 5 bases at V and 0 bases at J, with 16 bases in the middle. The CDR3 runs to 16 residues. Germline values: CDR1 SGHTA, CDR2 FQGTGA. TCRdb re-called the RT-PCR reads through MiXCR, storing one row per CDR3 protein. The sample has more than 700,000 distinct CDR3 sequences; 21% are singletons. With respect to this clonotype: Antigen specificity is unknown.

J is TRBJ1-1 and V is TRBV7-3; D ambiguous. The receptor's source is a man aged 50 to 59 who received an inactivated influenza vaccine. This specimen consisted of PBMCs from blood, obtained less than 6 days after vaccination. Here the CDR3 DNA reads TGTGCCAGCAGCCCAAGCCGCCAGGTGGTGAACACTGAAGCTTTCTTT. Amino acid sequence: CASSPSRQVVNTEAFF.